A selection of T cell receptor beta chains follows, all from one sample in a study of type 1 regulatory T cells. These receptors are not linked to any known antigen. A single record per CDR3 protein comes from TCRdb applying MiXCR to the reads. The table records 60,000 to 70,000 distinct CDR3 sequences, 50% to 70% of them present only once. Sequenced input: cultured T cells, either the whole culture or a sorted T cell fraction (not recorded which). The receptors originated from a human donor in good health. The CDR3 runs from the conserved cysteine through the conserved F or W. The D gene is left open where the match is weak. Only part of the rows carry a size: once, few, many, or a class if the clone is expanded.

cdr3_nt,cdr3_aa,v_call,clone_size,d_call,j_call
TGCAGCGTTGAGGGCGCAGGGGCCAACGTCCTGACTTTC,CSVEGAGANVLTF,TRBV29-1,few,.,TRBJ2-6
TGTGCCAGCTCACCACAATCCGGGACCTCCAATCAGCCCCAGCATTTT,CASSPQSGTSNQPQHF,TRBV18,.,.,TRBJ1-5
TGCAGTGCTGGAGGGACAGCCTCAGATACGCAGTATTTT,CSAGGTASDTQYF,TRBV20-1,.,.,TRBJ2-3
TGTGCCAGCAGCGTCGCCGGTTTAGATACGCAGTATTTT,CASSVAGLDTQYF,TRBV5-4,.,.,TRBJ2-3
TGCGCCAGCAGCCAAGATTCGTCTAGCGGGGACACCGGGGAGCTGTTTTTT,CASSQDSSSGDTGELFF,TRBV4-3,.,TRBD2,TRBJ2-2
TGTGCCAGCAGGGCCGGGACGGTGAACACTGAAGCTTTCTTT,CASRAGTVNTEAFF,TRBV6-5,.,.,TRBJ1-1
TGCGCCAGCAGCCAAGTACCGGGCTCCGGCTATGGCTACACCTTC,CASSQVPGSGYGYTF,TRBV4-1,.,.,TRBJ1-2
TGTGCCAGCAGTTCAGGACAGGGGCTAGCGGGAGGACTCACAAATACGCAGTATTTT,CASSSGQGLAGGLTNTQYF,TRBV27,.,TRBD2,TRBJ2-3
TGTGCCAGCAGCTTGGCGGAATCTAGCACAGATACGCAGTATTTT,CASSLAESSTDTQYF,TRBV5-4,few,.,TRBJ2-3
TGTGCCAGCAGCTCGCATAGCGGGAGAGGCACAGATACGCAGTATTTT,CASSSHSGRGTDTQYF,TRBV7-3,.,TRBD2,TRBJ2-3
TGTGCCAGCAGTTTAATGCCGGGAGAGACCCAGTACTTC,CASSLMPGETQYF,TRBV27,few,.,TRBJ2-5
TGTGCCAGCAGCCGCAGGGTTGACACCGGGGAGCTGTTTTTT,CASSRRVDTGELFF,TRBV7-2,.,.,TRBJ2-2
TGTGCCAGCAGCCAAGATACTAGCGGGAGACAAGAGACCCAGTACTTC,CASSQDTSGRQETQYF,TRBV4-2,.,TRBD2,TRBJ2-5
TGCGCCAGCAGCCAAGATCCTAGCGGGAGTCTGTTTGATGAGCAGTTCTTC,CASSQDPSGSLFDEQFF,TRBV4-3,.,TRBD2,TRBJ2-1